This TCR beta chain is drawn from a study of cytomegalovirus exposure and HLA in healthy donors. Study-level results: Rates of TCR association differed by HLA locus in a later analysis, with DRB1 highest and HLA-C lowest. TCR beta V- and J-gene trimming was later associated with a missense DCLRE1C variant.

Germline V lookup: CDR1 MDHEN, CDR2 SYDVKM. Trimming cost V 8 bases and J 8 bases; bases outside gene matches: 14. This CDR3 is 16 amino acids long. Comments on this clone: Its antigen is not identified.

The PCR was carried out with 60 Vbeta primers and 13 Jbeta primers. Assay used: immunoSEQ multiplex PCR; TCRdb lists only in-frame clones, some missing. The sample lists about 180,000 clones; 70% to 80% were seen once. Sequenced: PBMCs. The source of this sequence is a woman aged 55-69 years in good health and CMV-seropositive. The chain uses TRBV28 and TRBJ1-4, with TRBD1 identical over 10 bases. As DNA, the CDR3 is TGTGCCAGCCCCCCATCTATGGGGACAGGGGACGAAAAACTGTTTTTT. Protein sequence: CASPPSMGTGDEKLFF. The variable domain in full, completed from reference TRBV28 and TRBJ1-4, reads DVKVTQSSRYLVKRTGEKVFLECVQDMDHENMFWYRQDPGLGLRLIYFSYDVKMKEKGDIPEGYSVSREKKERFSLILESASTNQTSMYLCASPPSMGTGDEKLFFGSGTQLSVL.